The present T cell receptor (beta chain) was sequenced within a study of blood T cell dynamics during melanoma immunotherapy. For the study at large: Metastatic melanoma patients received first-line pembrolizumab or nivolumab plus ipilimumab.

Time point defined: week 3, after first cycle of checkpoint inhibitor. Sampling occurred pretreatment (T0) and at week 3 (W3), after cycle one of checkpoint blockade. The table came from immunoSEQ multiplex PCR; TCRdb's copy has only in-frame clones and leaves some out. The sample has about 5,600 clones; around 84% are singletons. Per germline, CDR1 SGHNT and CDR2 YYREEE (reference sequence). Trimming left V 1 base short and J 6 bases short, with 13 bases between. The CDR3 runs to 14 residues. General study points: At W3, later disease-control patients showed bifurcated PBMC repertoire changes, unlike progressors.

A remark on this clone: Antigen specificity is unknown.

This sequence was found in a human donor with melanoma. Some clones in this sample may be carry-over from other donors' samples. The gene calls are TRBV5-4 and TRBJ2-5; D is possibly TRBD1 (6 bases). The source was blood, collected from a patient treated with checkpoint blockade. The CDR3 coding sequence is TGTGCCAGCAGCTTGCGGTCAGGGACAAAGACCCAGTACTTC. Residues: CASSLRSGTKTQYF.